Presented here are 20 T cell receptor beta chains from one specimen sequenced in a study of T cell responses to AZD1222 COVID-19 vaccine. Data came from immunoSEQ multiplex PCR; TCRdb stores just in-frame clones and leaves some out. Here the sample spans about 140,000 clones, approximately 89% being singletons. The starting material was peripheral blood, obtained on day 0 of AZD1222 vaccination. The origin of the receptors is an adult in good health.

The V gene is TRBV18, the J gene TRBJ1-2; maybe TRBD1 (6 bases). Trimming shortened V by 4 bases and J by 3 bases, and 15 bases separated the two germline ends. The CDR3 extends over 15 amino acids. From germline, CDR1 is KGHSH and CDR2 LQKENI. Here the CDR3 reads CASSLQGALDYGYTF. DNA for the CDR3: TGTGCCAGCTCACTACAGGGAGCTCTGGACTATGGCTACACCTTC. Using reference TRBV18 and TRBJ1-2 for the parts outside the CDR3, the full variable domain is NAGVMQNPRHLVRRRGQEARLRCSPMKGHSHVYWYRQLPEEGLKFMVYLQKENIIDESGMPKERFSAEFPKEGPSILRIQQVVRGDSAAYFCASSLQGALDYGYTFGSGTRLTVV.

This clone was seen a few times. V usage is TRBV3-1 (or the pseudogene TRBV3-2) and J usage is TRBJ1-5, with 7 nucleotides matching TRBD1. The junction had 9 bases not matched to a gene; V was cut back by 1 base and J by 0 bases. This CDR3 comprises 18 residues. Germline values: CDR1 LGHDT, CDR2 YNNKEL (reference sequence). In DNA, the CDR3 is TGTGCCAGCAGCCAAGGAGGGACAGAAACCTATAGCAATCAGCCCCAGCATTTT. Its translation is CASSQGGTETYSNQPQHF.

The V gene is TRBV27, the J gene TRBJ1-2, with D unresolved. CDR3 length: 15 residues. Germline CDR1 reads MNHEY; CDR2 reads SMNVEV (reference sequence). Trimming removed 1 base from V and 4 bases from J, with 13 bases in between. Here the CDR3 reads CASSLYGPWAYGYTF. Written as DNA, the CDR3 is TGTGCCAGCAGTTTATACGGGCCTTGGGCCTATGGCTACACCTTC.

This chain joins TRBV4-2 and TRBJ1-6; 10 bases map to TRBD1. Germline CDR1 reads LGHNA; CDR2 reads YNFKEQ. J lost 9 bases, V lost 3 bases, and 8 bases had no gene match. This CDR3 contains 16 residues. The CDR3 DNA reads as TGTGCCAGCAGCCAGACTTCGACAGGGGGCTCTTCACCCCTCCACTTT. Protein: CASSQTSTGGSSPLHF.

This rearrangement joins TRBV5-1 to TRBJ1-2; weak D call: TRBD1 (6 bases). Germline V gene data show CDR1 as SGHRS and CDR2 as YFSETQ. The CDR3 consists of 14 residues. V gave up 4 bases and J gave up 3 bases, with 13 bases separating them. The CDR3 region is CASSPLRTDYGYTF. DNA for the CDR3: TGCGCCAGCAGCCCGCTAAGGACAGACTATGGCTACACCTTC.

The chain uses TRBV12-5 and TRBJ2-1, with 7 positions matching TRBD2. Unmatched junction bases numbered 9, after V lost 2 bases and J lost 8 bases. CDR1 and CDR2 (germline): LGHNT, FRNRAP. The CDR3 has 15 amino acids. The CDR3: CASGLPPGLRDEQFF. DNA for the CDR3: TGTGCTAGTGGTTTGCCCCCGGGACTACGCGATGAGCAGTTCTTC.

J is TRBJ2-7 and V is TRBV15; D is unresolved. CDR3 length equals 13 residues. CDR1 and CDR2 (germline): LNHNV, YYDKDF (reference sequence). Between the trimmed V and J ends, which lost 0 bases and 4 bases, there was a span of 7 bases. The CDR3 reads CATSRDFGYEQYF. CDR3 DNA: TGTGCCACCAGCAGAGATTTTGGGTACGAGCAGTACTTC.

This chain connects TRBV18 to TRBJ2-7, with a tentative D call TRBD1 (6 bases). Germline V gene lookup returns CDR1 KGHSH and CDR2 LQKENI. The V end lost 5 bases, the J end lost 2 bases, and 16 bases lay between the germline ends. The CDR3 length is 15 residues. The CDR3 region has the DNA TGTGCCAGCTCAGCGGACAGACCGAGGGCCTACGAGCAGTACTTC. Its protein product is CASSADRPRAYEQYF.

The V call is TRBV29-1, the J call TRBJ2-1; TRBD1 agrees at 7 bases. V lost 7 bases, J lost 0 bases, and 9 bases stayed unmatched. The germline V gene encodes CDR1 SQVTM and CDR2 ANQGSEA. The CDR3 sequence is 15 residues long. CDR3: CSAKNRDSSYNEQFF. CDR3 nucleotide sequence: TGCAGCGCAAAAAACAGGGACAGCTCCTACAATGAGCAGTTCTTC.

This clone is a singleton in its sample. The chain recombines TRBV19 with TRBJ1-2; 7 positions match TRBD1. Germline trimming cut 3 bases from V and 1 base from J; bases unmatched to any gene: 14. Germline V gene sequence: CDR1 LNHDA, CDR2 SQIVND (reference sequence). CDR3 length: 18 amino acids. This chain's CDR3 is CASSIWRGLIGDNYGYTF. The CDR3 nucleotides are TGTGCCAGTAGTATCTGGAGGGGGCTCATTGGAGATAACTATGGCTACACCTTC. Filled out from reference TRBV19 and TRBJ1-2, the complete variable domain reads DGGITQSPKYLFRKEGQNVTLSCEQNLNHDAMYWYRQDPGQGLRLIYYSQIVNDFQKGDIAEGYSVSREKKESFPLTVTSAQKNPTAFYLCASSIWRGLIGDNYGYTFGSGTRLTVV.

The rearrangement links TRBV4-1 to TRBJ1-5; D is unresolved. Trimming pared 4 bases from V and 3 bases from J, leaving 16 bases between. Germline V gives CDR1 MGHRA, CDR2 YSYEKL. The CDR3 extends over 16 amino acids. CDR3 DNA sequence: TGCGCCAGCAGCCCAAGACACGCGACTACCAATCAGCCCCAGCATTTT. It codes for CASSPRHATTNQPQHF.

The chain is built from TRBV30 and TRBJ2-2; D may correspond to TRBD1 or TRBD2 (5 bases each). With 0 bases removed from V and 1 base from J, the gap between germline ends came to 9 bases. The germline gives CDR1 GTSNPN, CDR2 SVGIG (reference sequence). The CDR3 runs 15 residues. CDR3 amino acids: CAWSVGERNTGELFF. The CDR3 DNA is TGTGCCTGGAGTGTGGGGGAAAGGAACACCGGGGAGCTGTTTTTT. The full variable domain, in which reference TRBV30 and TRBJ2-2 provide the parts outside the CDR3, is SQTIHQWPATLVQPVGSPLSLECTVEGTSNPNLYWYRQAAGRGLQLLFYSVGIGQISSEVPQNLSASRPQDRQFILSSKKLLLSDSGFYLCAWSVGERNTGELFFGEGSRLTVL.

This clone was observed once. The rearrangement links TRBV4-2 to TRBJ1-1; D is unclear. The CDR3 totals 16 residues. Trimming cost V 0 bases and J 0 bases, with 11 bases left between them. Germline CDR1 is LGHNA and CDR2 is YNFKEQ. The CDR3 region is CASSQEATNLNTEAFF. CDR3 coding DNA: TGTGCCAGCAGCCAAGAGGCGACAAACTTGAACACTGAAGCTTTCTTT.

The chain has TRBV6-2 or TRBV6-3 and TRBJ1-1; the D is unclear. There are 13 residues in the CDR3. V lost 4 bases and J lost 1, with 7 bases in between. Germline lookup yields CDR1 MNHEY and CDR2 SVGEGT. In DNA, the CDR3 is TGTGCCAGCAGTTTGGCGGAGAACACTGAAGCTTTCTTT. Encoded protein: CASSLAENTEAFF.

V and J are TRBV7-8 and TRBJ1-5, with D tentatively TRBD1 (6 bases). V dropped 2 bases and J dropped 4 bases, with 9 bases sitting between them. The CDR3 loop spans 14 amino acids. CDR1 SGHVS and CDR2 FQNEAQ come from the germline V gene. Here the CDR3 DNA reads TGTGCCAGCAGCTTAAACACAGGGAATCAGCCCCAGCATTTT. Its protein is CASSLNTGNQPQHF.

The DNA for the CDR3 is TGTGCCAGCAGCCGCAACTTAATTACAGGGGGACGGGGTGAAGCTTTCTTT. Translation gives CASSRNLITGGRGEAFF. The chain employs TRBV7-9 and TRBJ1-1; 8 nucleotides align to TRBD1. The CDR3 has 17 residues. V gave up 5 bases and J gave up 7 bases; unmatched junction bases: 18. Germline loops: CDR1 SEHNR, CDR2 FQNEAQ (reference sequence).

This chain links TRBV27 with TRBJ1-1; 8 bases map to TRBD1. The germline V gene encodes CDR1 MNHEY and CDR2 SMNVEV (reference sequence). CDR3 length: 14 amino acids. The V segment lost 6 bases and the J segment 7 bases; nucleotides outside the gene matches: 10. CDR3 coding DNA: TGTGCCAGCAGGACGGACAGGGAGGTCGATGAAGCTTTCTTT. Amino acid sequence: CASRTDREVDEAFF.

Only a few counts were recorded for this clone. The chain couples TRBV4-1 to TRBJ2-1, with 8 bases matching TRBD2. The CDR3 has 16 amino acids. With 4 bases clipped from V and 9 bases from J, the junction kept 14 bases outside the gene matches. Germline V gene lookup returns CDR1 MGHRA and CDR2 YSYEKL. This CDR3 reads CASSRGDAGGWTEQFF. In nucleotides, the CDR3 is TGCGCCAGCAGCCGCGGGGACGCGGGAGGATGGACTGAGCAGTTCTTC.

This chain uses TRBV5-6 with TRBJ1-1; no clear D. Germline V gene lookup returns CDR1 SGHDT and CDR2 YYEEEE. The CDR3 is made up of 16 amino acids. V shed 2 bases and J shed 6 bases, with 20 bases lying between them. CDR3 nucleotides: TGTGCCAGCAGCTTTTACACAGATTTCAGTAAGGCTGAAGCTTTCTTT. It translates to CASSFYTDFSKAEAFF.

The chain couples TRBV30 to TRBJ2-7; the D is unclear. Germline V gene data show CDR1 as GTSNPN and CDR2 as SVGIG (reference sequence). V was clipped by 0 bases and J by 3 bases, with 3 bases between them. The CDR3 is made up of 11 amino acids. CDR3 nucleotides: TGTGCCTGGAGTGTAGGCTACGAGCAGTACTTC. Its protein product is CAWSVGYEQYF.